Below are 10 T cell receptor beta chains sequenced from a single sample in a study of CD8+ T cells in alopecia areata. Extracted RNA was reverse transcribed, and the resulting cDNA served as sequencing template. Data came from immunoSEQ multiplex PCR; TCRdb stores just in-frame clones and leaves some out. The sample holds approximately 200,000 clones; 50% to 60% are singletons and the top ten take 0.69%. The treatment was: oral pan-JAK inhibitor, 5-10 mg twice daily. Source: CD4+ T cells sorted from blood, taken at week 4, from a patient treated with tofacitinib. These receptors all come from a human donor with alopecia areata.

This chain connects TRBV30 to TRBJ1-4; TRBD1 might be the D (6 bases). Trimming took off 1 base at V and 14 bases at J, with 17 bases between the two ends. CDR1 is GTSNPN, CDR2 SVGIG, per germline (reference sequence). The CDR3 runs to 13 residues. CDR3 region: CAWSADRARILFF. In nucleotides, the CDR3 is TGTGCCTGGAGTGCGGACAGAGCGAGAATCCTGTTTTTT. Looking up the rest from reference TRBV30 and TRBJ1-4 gives the full variable domain: SQTIHQWPATLVQPVGSPLSLECTVEGTSNPNLYWYRQAAGRGLQLLFYSVGIGQISSEVPQNLSASRPQDRQFILSSKKLLLSDSGFYLCAWSADRARILFFGSGTQLSVL.

A single count supports this clone. This chain joins TRBV7-8 and TRBJ2-5; D is unclear. CDR3 size: 14 residues. With 1 base removed from V and 1 base from J, the gap between germline ends came to 7 bases. Germline lookup yields CDR1 SGHVS and CDR2 FQNEAQ. The CDR3 DNA reads as TGTGCCAGCAGCTTAGGCGCGAGCCAAGAGACCCAGTACTTC. Translating gives CASSLGASQETQYF.

V usage is TRBV4-3 and J usage is TRBJ2-1; D call uncertain. Germline lookup yields CDR1 LGHNA and CDR2 YSLEER. The germline V and J ends were trimmed by 0 bases and 5 bases, with 17 bases remaining between them. The CDR3 totals 17 residues. CDR3 amino acids: CASSQDLPAVGNNEQFF. Here the CDR3 DNA reads TGCGCCAGCAGCCAAGATCTCCCCGCCGTGGGGAACAATGAGCAGTTCTTC.

V gene TRBV29-1 combines with J gene TRBJ2-7; D tentatively fits TRBD1 or TRBD2 (6 bases each). CDR3 size: 14 residues. The ends were cut back, 6 bases at V and 2 bases at J, with 17 bases in the middle. Per the germline V gene, CDR1 is SQVTM and CDR2 is ANQGSEA. The CDR3 here is CSVHRGQGPYEQYF. Here the CDR3 DNA reads TGCAGCGTGCACCGGGGGCAGGGTCCCTACGAGCAGTACTTC.

In its sample, this clone was seen a few times. The V call is TRBV30, the J call TRBJ2-3; D call uncertain. With 0 bases removed from V and 6 bases from J, the gap between germline ends came to 13 bases. The germline V gene encodes CDR1 GTSNPN and CDR2 SVGIG (reference sequence). CDR3 length: 14 residues. DNA for the CDR3: TGTGCCTGGAGTGTGACCCAGTGGGCGGATACGCAGTATTTT. Its translation: CAWSVTQWADTQYF.

The chain carries TRBV30 and TRBJ2-5; 7 positions match TRBD2. Germline V gene sequence: CDR1 GTSNPN, CDR2 SVGIG (reference sequence). The length of the CDR3 is 14 residues. Trimming took 4 bases from V and 4 from J; bases not matched to a gene: 9. For the CDR3, the DNA is TGTGCCTGGACCGGTAGGCGGGAGCCAGAGACCCAGTACTTC. As protein: CAWTGRREPETQYF.

This clone has more than one count but fewer than ten. The CDR3 DNA is TGCAGCGTTGACCAGACAGGGTTTAACACTGAAGCTTTCTTT. Translating it yields CSVDQTGFNTEAFF. The V and J genes are TRBV29-1 and TRBJ1-1, with 7 bases that match TRBD1. Germline loops: CDR1 SQVTM, CDR2 ANQGSEA. The CDR3 is 14 amino acids. V shed 3 bases and J 2 bases; nucleotides not matched to a gene: 6. Based on the CDR3 plus reference TRBV29-1 and TRBJ1-1, the full variable domain is SAVISQKPSRDICQRGTSLTIQCQVDSQVTMMFWYRQQPGQSLTLIATANQGSEATYESGFVIDKFPISRPNLTFSTLTVSNMSPEDSSIYLCSVDQTGFNTEAFFGQGTRLTVV.

This clone was seen more than once but under ten times. This chain connects TRBV7-2 to TRBJ1-1; D not resolved. The germline V gene encodes CDR1 SGHTA and CDR2 FQGNSA. The CDR3 extends over 15 amino acids. Trimming removed 1 base from V and 0 bases from J, with 9 bases in between. The CDR3 bases are TGTGCCAGCAGCTTAGACAGCAGAATGAACACTGAAGCTTTCTTT. The encoded protein is CASSLDSRMNTEAFF.

This clone was detected only a few times. The CDR3 loop reads CASSYRTVDTGELFF. CDR3 sequence (DNA): TGTGCCAGCAGCTATCGGACGGTGGACACCGGGGAGCTGTTTTTT. The chain uses TRBV11-2 and TRBJ2-2; D remains unclear. CDR1 and CDR2 from the germline V gene are SGHAT and FQNNGV. Trimming took off 4 bases at V and 3 bases at J, with 12 bases between the two ends. This CDR3 region has 15 residues.

V and J are TRBV11-2 and TRBJ2-6, with unresolved D. CDR1 and CDR2 (germline): SGHAT, FQNNGV. With 3 bases removed from V and 1 base from J, the gap between germline ends came to 4 bases. The CDR3 extends over 14 amino acids. In nucleotides, the CDR3 is TGTGCCAGCAGCTTTGCATCTGGGGCCAACGTCCTGACTTTC. The encoded protein is CASSFASGANVLTF.